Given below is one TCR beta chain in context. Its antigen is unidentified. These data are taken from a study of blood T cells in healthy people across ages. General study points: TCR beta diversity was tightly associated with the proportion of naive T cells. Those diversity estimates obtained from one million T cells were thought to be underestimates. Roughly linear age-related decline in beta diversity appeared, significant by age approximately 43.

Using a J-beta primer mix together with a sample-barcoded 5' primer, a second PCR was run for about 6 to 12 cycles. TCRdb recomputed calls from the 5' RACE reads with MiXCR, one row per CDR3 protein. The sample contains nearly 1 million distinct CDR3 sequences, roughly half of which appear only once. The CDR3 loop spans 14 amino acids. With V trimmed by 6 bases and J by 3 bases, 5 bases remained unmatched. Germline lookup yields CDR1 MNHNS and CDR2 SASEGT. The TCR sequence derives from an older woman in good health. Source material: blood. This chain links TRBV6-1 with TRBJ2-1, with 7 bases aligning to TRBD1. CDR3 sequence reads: CASRDRDSYNEQFF. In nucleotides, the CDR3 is TGTGCCAGCAGGGACCGGGACAGCTACAATGAGCAGTTCTTC.